The source of this T cell receptor beta chain is a study of T cell responses to AZD1222 COVID-19 vaccine. Study-wide background: It was second doses at about 4 or about 12 weeks that were pooled. Study outcomes and limitations: Seropositive status at baseline applied to only five or six AZD1222 recipients. Without day 14 samples, only post-peak T cell repertoires were studied. Clonal diversity may have been underestimated in mostly white British donors.

Trimming took off 8 bases at V and 4 bases at J, with 22 bases between the two ends. The length of the CDR3 is 16 residues. CDR1 and CDR2 from the germline V gene are SGHTA and FQGTGA. To note about this clone: Antigen unknown.

The repertoire was sequenced with immunoSEQ multiplex PCR; TCRdb's copy has only in-frame clones and lacks some. The data contain roughly 140,000 clones, just over 85% of them seen just once; the ten biggest clones take up roughly 3%. The chain couples TRBV7-3 to TRBJ2-3; the D gene is possibly TRBD1 (5 bases). The clonotype was recovered from an adult in good health. The source was peripheral blood, collected on day 0 of AZD1222 vaccination. The DNA for the CDR3 is TGTGCCAGCTCCATAGGTCTGCAGGGATGGGCAGATACGCAGTATTTT. The encoded protein is CASSIGLQGWADTQYF.